The source of this T cell receptor (beta chain) is a study of cytomegalovirus exposure and HLA in healthy donors. For the study at large: Within an early data release were roughly 83 million unique TCRs drawn from HLA-typed donors.

PCR was performed using 60 Vbeta and 13 Jbeta primers. Sequenced by immunoSEQ multiplex PCR; TCRdb stores in-frame clones only, minus some. The sample yields about 130,000 clones, approximately 70% seen once. As concerns this clone: The antigen is not known.

The study, taken as a whole, reports: A later analysis linked a missense DCLRE1C variant to TCR beta V- and J-gene trimming. Researchers reported that a few CMV-associated chains were confirmed in vitro as CMV antigen-specific. Earlier analysis yielded a pattern in which most TCR beta V segments were productive about 87% or about 30% of the time.

Germline lookup yields CDR1 KGHSY and CDR2 FQNENV. The CDR3 totals 15 residues. The ends were cut back, 0 bases at V and 3 bases at J, with 11 bases in the middle. The chain employs TRBV16 and TRBJ1-2; D gene unclear. Sequenced: PBMCs. The TCR comes from a woman aged 60-70 years in good health and CMV-seropositive. CDR3 sequence reads: CASSQSLEDYYGYTF. CDR3 coding DNA: TGTGCCAGCAGCCAATCGTTGGAGGACTACTATGGCTACACCTTC.